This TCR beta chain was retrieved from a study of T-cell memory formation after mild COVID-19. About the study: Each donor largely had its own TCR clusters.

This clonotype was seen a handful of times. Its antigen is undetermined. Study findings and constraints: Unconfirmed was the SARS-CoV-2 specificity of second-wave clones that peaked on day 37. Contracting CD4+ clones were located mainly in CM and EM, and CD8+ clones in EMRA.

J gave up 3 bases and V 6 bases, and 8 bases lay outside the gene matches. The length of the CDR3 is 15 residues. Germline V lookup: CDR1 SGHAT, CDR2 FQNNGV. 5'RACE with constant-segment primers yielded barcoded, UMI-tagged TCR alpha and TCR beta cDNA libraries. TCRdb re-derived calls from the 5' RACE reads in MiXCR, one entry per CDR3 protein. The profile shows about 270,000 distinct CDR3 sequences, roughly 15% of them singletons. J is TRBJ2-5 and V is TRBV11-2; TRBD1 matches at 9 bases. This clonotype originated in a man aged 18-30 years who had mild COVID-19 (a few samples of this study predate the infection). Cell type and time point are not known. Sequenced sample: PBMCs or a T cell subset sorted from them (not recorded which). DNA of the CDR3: TGTGCCAGCAGGAATACAGGGGGCCTCAAAGAGACCCAGTACTTC. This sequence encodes CASRNTGGLKETQYF.